These 15 T cell receptor beta chains originate from one sample sequenced in a study of cytotoxic CD8 clonotypes in ibrutinib-treated CLL. Some clones are missing from TCRdb's copy, which holds only in-frame ones; the method was immunoSEQ multiplex PCR. The sample lists 110,000 to 150,000 clones; around three quarters were seen once. This specimen was PBMCs, taken after 12 months of ibrutinib treatment. The origin of the receptors is a human donor with chronic lymphocytic leukemia.

The chain carries TRBV6-4 and TRBJ1-2; 10 bases are a match to TRBD1. This CDR3 contains 14 residues. The germline V gene encodes CDR1 MRHNA and CDR2 SNTAGT. Germline trimming cut 4 bases from V and 7 bases from J; bases unmatched to any gene: 6. The CDR3 region has the DNA TGTGCCAGCAGTGTCGACAGGGGGCAGCTTGGCTACACCTTC. Amino acids: CASSVDRGQLGYTF.

The J gene is TRBJ2-5, the V gene TRBV7-6, with D tentatively TRBD1 (6 bases). CDR1 is SGHVS, CDR2 FNYEAQ, per germline. This CDR3 region has 16 residues. Deletions cut 5 bases from V and 2 bases from J, with 18 bases between. The DNA for the CDR3 is TGTGCCAGCAGCCCGGTAAGGGGGACCCTTCAAGAGACCCAGTACTTC. This translates into CASSPVRGTLQETQYF.

In its sample, this clone was seen a few times. The rearrangement links TRBV6-5 to TRBJ1-2; 10 bases are shared with TRBD1. This CDR3 has 14 residues. Germline V CDR1 and CDR2: MNHEY, SVGAGI. V dropped 2 bases and J dropped 5; count of bases not matched to a gene: 2. CDR3 region: CASSYDRGPYGYTF. CDR3 sequence (DNA): TGTGCCAGCAGTTACGACAGGGGGCCATATGGCTACACCTTC.

The chain employs TRBV28 and TRBJ2-6, with 8 bases lining up with TRBD1. Germline CDR1 MDHEN, CDR2 SYDVKM. The CDR3 consists of 15 residues. The ends lost 6 bases at V and 4 bases at J; junction bases unmatched: 5. The CDR3 DNA follows: TGTGCCAGCAGGCAGGGGGCGGACGGGGCCAACGTCCTGACTTTC. Its translation is CASRQGADGANVLTF.

The chain carries TRBV7-2 and TRBJ2-7; D is ambiguous. The length of the CDR3 is 13 residues. V lost 1 base and J lost 2, with 6 bases in between. Germline lookup yields CDR1 SGHTA and CDR2 FQGNSA. The CDR3 nucleotides read TGTGCCAGCAGCTTAGTACAAACCTACGAGCAGTACTTC. It specifies CASSLVQTYEQYF.

This chain joins TRBV7-2 and TRBJ1-2; 9 positions agree with TRBD1. Germline lookup yields CDR1 SGHTA and CDR2 FQGNSA. The trim removed 2 bases at V and 7 bases at J, leaving 8 bases unmatched. The CDR3 runs to 15 residues. The CDR3 bases are TGTGCCAGCAGCTTACGAACACAGGGGGCTGGTGGCTACACCTTC. Protein product: CASSLRTQGAGGYTF.

The CDR3 loop is CASSLAGHHNQPQHF. The CDR3, as DNA: TGTGCCAGCAGCTTAGCTGGACATCACAATCAGCCCCAGCATTTT. The chain employs TRBV7-9 and TRBJ1-5, with D perhaps matching TRBD1 (5 bases). Germline lookup yields CDR1 SEHNR and CDR2 FQNEAQ (reference sequence). V was shortened by 0 bases and J by 3 bases, with 9 bases between the two germline ends. The CDR3 has 15 residues.

This chain links TRBV2 with TRBJ2-1; a possible D gene is TRBD2 (5 bases). The CDR3 has 16 residues. V gave up 6 bases and J gave up 1 base, with 16 bases separating them. CDR1 and CDR2 (germline): SNHLY, FYNNEI. The CDR3 DNA is TGTGCCAGCAGCCGCTCGTGGGGAGAATCCTACAATGAGCAGTTCTTC. This gives the protein CASSRSWGESYNEQFF.

This chain connects TRBV5-1 to TRBJ2-3; possible D gene TRBD2, 5 bases. This CDR3 comprises 17 residues. Per the germline V gene, CDR1 is SGHRS and CDR2 is YFSETQ. Trimming removed 6 bases from V and 0 bases from J, with 20 bases in between. CDR3 sequence (DNA): TGCGCCAGCAAGTCCTTGGCGAGCGGAAAAAGCACAGATACGCAGTATTTT. This encodes CASKSLASGKSTDTQYF.

This chain uses TRBV19 with TRBJ1-1, with D unresolved. V shed 1 base and J shed 3 bases, with 12 bases lying between them. In germline, CDR1 is LNHDA, CDR2 SQIVND (reference sequence). This CDR3 contains 15 residues. CDR3 in DNA: TGTGCCAGTAGTATAGCCAAGTTACCGGACACTGAAGCTTTCTTT. It encodes CASSIAKLPDTEAFF. Full variable domain (remainder filled in from reference TRBV19 and TRBJ1-1): DGGITQSPKYLFRKEGQNVTLSCEQNLNHDAMYWYRQDPGQGLRLIYYSQIVNDFQKGDIAEGYSVSREKKESFPLTVTSAQKNPTAFYLCASSIAKLPDTEAFFGQGTRLTVV.

The chain combines TRBV5-6 with TRBJ1-1, with TRBD1 matching over 9 bases. This CDR3 spans 14 amino acids. V lost 6 bases to trimming and J lost 4 bases; unmatched junction nucleotides: 7. The V gene's germline CDR1 is SGHDT and CDR2 YYEEEE. The CDR3: CASISTGGSTEAFF. The CDR3, as DNA: TGTGCCAGCATATCGACAGGGGGAAGCACTGAAGCTTTCTTT. Using reference TRBV5-6 and TRBJ1-1 for the parts outside the CDR3, the full variable domain is DAGVTQSPTHLIKTRGQQVTLRCSPKSGHDTVSWYQQALGQGPQFIFQYYEEEERQRGNFPDRFSGHQFPNYSSELNVNALLLGDSALYLCASISTGGSTEAFFGQGTRLTVV.

The chain joins TRBV4-1 to TRBJ2-2, with D possibly matching TRBD1 (6 bases). V shed 3 bases and J shed 3 bases, with 20 bases lying between them. From germline, CDR1 is MGHRA and CDR2 YSYEKL. The CDR3 is 18 residues long. CDR3 nucleotides: TGCGCCAGCAGCCACGGAAAGGACAGAGCTATCCACACCGGGGAGCTGTTTTTT. Translating it yields CASSHGKDRAIHTGELFF.

The chain recombines TRBV27 with TRBJ2-2; 7 positions match TRBD2. V was clipped by 5 bases and J by 2 bases; unmatched bases: 17. The CDR3 sequence is 19 residues long. Germline V gives CDR1 MNHEY, CDR2 SMNVEV (reference sequence). This chain's CDR3 is CASSPRWAGVVANTGELFF. The CDR3 DNA reads TGTGCCAGCAGTCCCCGTTGGGCGGGAGTGGTCGCAAACACCGGGGAGCTGTTTTTT.

This clone turned up a few times. V gene TRBV19 combines with J gene TRBJ1-5; D is uncertain. The germline V and J ends were trimmed by 4 bases and 4 bases, with 8 bases remaining between them. CDR1 LNHDA and CDR2 SQIVND come from the germline V gene (reference sequence). The CDR3 is 13 residues long. This CDR3 reads CASSTIENQPQHF. The DNA for the CDR3 is TGTGCCAGTAGTACGATCGAGAATCAGCCCCAGCATTTT.

The V call is TRBV4-1, the J call TRBJ2-1, with 9 nucleotides matching TRBD2. CDR3 length equals 14 residues. Germline CDR1 reads MGHRA; CDR2 reads YSYEKL. V lost 4 bases, J lost 7 bases, and 5 bases stayed unmatched. The CDR3 reads CASSLAGGANEQFF. The DNA of the CDR3 is TGCGCCAGCAGCCTGGCGGGGGGGGCAAATGAGCAGTTCTTC.